The source of this TCR beta chain is a study of post-analysis software for immune sequencing data. This clonotype is a singleton in its sample. The CDR3 carries no conserved terminal phenylalanine or tryptophan, so it likely arises from a read error. Unique molecular identifiers were built into the TCR beta cDNA libraries. TCRdb fed the PCR reads into MiXCR, producing one record per CDR3 protein. This sample has fewer than 850,000 distinct CDR3 sequences, with 25% to 30% found just once. What was sequenced was blood. The receptor comes from a girl aged 5 to 17 with multiple sclerosis.

CDR3 bases: TGTGCCAGCAGCCCCCACGTGCGATGGGCTGGGGCCAACGTCCTGACTTTA. Translated: CASSPHVRWAGANVLTL. The V call is TRBV7-2, the J call TRBJ2-6; D is unresolved. This CDR3 spans 17 amino acids. From germline, CDR1 is SGHTA and CDR2 FQGNSA. V gave up 5 bases and J gave up 2 bases, with 16 bases separating them.